The clone carrying this T cell receptor (beta chain) was seen once. This specimen comes from a study of blood T cell repertoires in COVID-19. Study overall: Whether acute or convalescent, the COVID-19 samples came from the United States, Italy and Spain. T cells, B-cell-depleted T cells, or PBMCs supplied cDNA or gDNA.

This CDR3 spans 13 amino acids. V shed 5 bases and J shed 6 bases, with 11 bases lying between them. Method: immunoSEQ multiplex PCR; TCRdb's copy keeps in-frame clones and lacks some. The repertoire holds just over 80,000 clones, with approximately 80% as singletons. The sample comprised peripheral blood. The receptor comes from a man older than 75 with acute or convalescent COVID-19. The chain has TRBV12-3 or TRBV12-4 and TRBJ1-5; D remains unclear. The CDR3 nucleotides read TGTGCCAGCAGTCCCTTTCCGGGTCAGCCCCAGCATTTT. As protein: CASSPFPGQPQHF.